This T cell receptor (beta chain) was sequenced during a study of blood T cell repertoires in COVID-19 (dated by TCRdb to about 2020). In terms of the full investigation: Samples from collaborators originated in the United States, Italy and Spain and spanned both the acute and convalescent phases of COVID-19. The prospective study material was composed of cDNA or gDNA derived from T cells, B-cell-depleted T cells, or PBMCs. Samples came from the ongoing ImmuneRACE study (first 160 participants) plus 1,254 subjects from 6 global collaborators. The dataset comprised deeply sampled blood TCRbeta repertoires from subjects exposed to, actively infected with, or recovered from COVID-19. The repertoires were released in a freely available public database intended as a resource for research on the immune response to SARS-CoV-2. HLA class I and class II types, where available, came from metadata supplied by the sample provider rather than from assay-based typing. A de-identified subject ID, COVID-19 status, age in years and sex were almost always included in the sample metadata.

Regarding this clone: No antigen is known for it. Per-base quality was not reported, and no clone a single base away is much larger than it.

In the prospective study, participants were about 18 to 100 years old, resided in fewer than 25 geographic areas of the United States, and were enrolled through a virtual design. To assign participants to cohorts, the prospective study relied on clinical history that participants themselves reported in a screening survey and a study questionnaire. ImmuneRACE Cohort 3 recovered participants were defined by two consecutive negative NP/OP PCR tests, healthcare professional clearance, or symptom resolution. Each participant in the prospective study had whole blood, serum and a nasopharyngeal or oropharyngeal swab collected by mobile phlebotomists. Additional blood draws and questionnaires over an approximately two-month period could optionally be provided by prospective study participants. Prospective study blood samples were shipped either frozen or at room temperature before DNA extraction. Study-level results and caveats: The quantity of clinical and demographic metadata differed by source and by participant and was supplied without curation.

TCRbeta CDR3 regions were amplified from genomic DNA by means of the immunoSEQ Assay, a bias-controlled multiplex PCR. Concerning the study's data processing: The number of nucleated cells in each sample was estimated from the amplification of reference gene primers within the assay. To quantify the absolute abundance of each unique TCRbeta CDR3 rearrangement, sequence reads were collapsed and filtered. For each sample, productive Simpson clonality was calculated as the square root of Simpson's diversity index over productive rearrangements. The table comes from immuneACCESS by way of TCRdb, which keeps in-frame sequences with V and J called. Part of the clones is missing from these tables; in studies checked, under half for an unresolved V gene and the rest for unknown reasons. That table supplies the V and J calls and clone size; D and trimming were determined from the DNA. This sample is represented by roughly 150,000 clones; approximately 81% of them were singletons. The ten largest clones add up to roughly 8.6% of the sample.

Its CDR3 holds 17 amino acids, cysteine through phenylalanine. Just the 51-base CDR3 DNA is kept, in frame starting at base 1. The germline V gene gives CDR1 as MNHEY and CDR2 as SVGEGT. V is trimmed back by 5 bases and J by 1 base, and the junction contains 11 bases that no gene match accounts for. Input material: PBMCs or T cells enriched from blood (not recorded which). This chain joins TRBV6-2 or TRBV6-3 to TRBJ1-1; TRBD1 fits 9 bases in the junction. The origin of this receptor is a woman aged 45-65 years who had recovered from COVID-19. The bases read TGTGCCAGCAGTCGCATAGGACAGGGGAGTAAGAACACTGAAGCTTTCTTT. This codes for CASSRIGQGSKNTEAFF.